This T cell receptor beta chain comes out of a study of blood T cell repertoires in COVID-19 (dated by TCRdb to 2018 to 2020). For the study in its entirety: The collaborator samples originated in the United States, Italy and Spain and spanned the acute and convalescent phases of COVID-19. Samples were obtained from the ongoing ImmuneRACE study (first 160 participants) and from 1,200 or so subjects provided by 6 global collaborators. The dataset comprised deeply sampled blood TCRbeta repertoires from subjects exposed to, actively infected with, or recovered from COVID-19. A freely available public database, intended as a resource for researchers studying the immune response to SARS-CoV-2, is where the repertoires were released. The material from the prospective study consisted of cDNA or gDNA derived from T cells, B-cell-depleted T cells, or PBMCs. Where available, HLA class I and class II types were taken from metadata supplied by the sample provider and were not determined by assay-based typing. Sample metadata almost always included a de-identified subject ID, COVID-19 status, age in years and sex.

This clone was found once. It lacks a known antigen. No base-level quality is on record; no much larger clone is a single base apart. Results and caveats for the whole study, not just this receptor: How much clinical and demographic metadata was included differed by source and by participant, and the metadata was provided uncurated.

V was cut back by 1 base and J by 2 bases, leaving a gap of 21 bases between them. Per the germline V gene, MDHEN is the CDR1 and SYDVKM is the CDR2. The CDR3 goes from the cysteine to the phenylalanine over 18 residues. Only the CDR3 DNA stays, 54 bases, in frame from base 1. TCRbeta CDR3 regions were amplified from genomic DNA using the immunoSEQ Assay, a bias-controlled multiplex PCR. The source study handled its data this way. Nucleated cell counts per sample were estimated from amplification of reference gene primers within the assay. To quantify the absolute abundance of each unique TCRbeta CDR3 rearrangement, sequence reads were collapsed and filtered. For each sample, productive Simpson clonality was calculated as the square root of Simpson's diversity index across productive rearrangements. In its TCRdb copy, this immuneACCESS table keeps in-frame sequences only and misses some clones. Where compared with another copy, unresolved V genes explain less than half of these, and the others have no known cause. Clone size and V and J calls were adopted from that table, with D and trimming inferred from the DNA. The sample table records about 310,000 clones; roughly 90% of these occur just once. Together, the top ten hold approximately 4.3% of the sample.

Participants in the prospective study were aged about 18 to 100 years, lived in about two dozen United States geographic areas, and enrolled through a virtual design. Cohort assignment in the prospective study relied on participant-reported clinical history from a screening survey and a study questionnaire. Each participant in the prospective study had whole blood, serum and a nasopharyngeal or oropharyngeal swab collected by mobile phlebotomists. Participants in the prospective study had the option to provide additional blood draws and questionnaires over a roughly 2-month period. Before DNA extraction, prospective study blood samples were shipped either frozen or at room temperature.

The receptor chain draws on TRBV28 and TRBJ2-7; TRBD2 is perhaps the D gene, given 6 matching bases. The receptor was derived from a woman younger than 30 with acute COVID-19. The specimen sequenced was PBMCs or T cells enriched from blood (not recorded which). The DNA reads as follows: TGTGCCAGCAGTTTATCCATCCATCAGACTAGGGGCCCCTACGAGCAGTACTTC. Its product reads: CASSLSIHQTRGPYEQYF.